This entry lists 14 T cell receptor beta chains sequenced from one sample in a study of blood T cell repertoires in COVID-19. The data were produced by immunoSEQ multiplex PCR, yet TCRdb's version contains in-frame clones alone and is incomplete. Of 150,000 to 200,000 clones listed, 83% are singletons. The sample consisted of peripheral blood. The receptors come from a woman in her 70s with COVID-19, enrolled during active disease.

The chain recombines TRBV30 with TRBJ2-1; perhaps TRBD2 as D (5 bases). From germline, CDR1 is GTSNPN and CDR2 SVGIG (reference sequence). Trimming removed 2 bases from V and 8 bases from J, with 13 bases in between. The CDR3 extends over 13 amino acids. This CDR3 is CAWSLGGRDEQFF. The CDR3 nucleotides read TGTGCCTGGAGTCTAGGAGGACGGGATGAGCAGTTCTTC.

This chain connects TRBV28 to TRBJ2-7; perhaps TRBD2 as D (6 bases). V gave up 2 bases and J gave up 9 bases, with 20 bases separating them. There are 15 residues in the CDR3. Per the germline V gene, CDR1 is MDHEN and CDR2 is SYDVKM. CDR3 protein: CASSLNPRDLAVQYF. The CDR3, as DNA: TGTGCCAGCAGTTTAAACCCCAGGGACTTAGCCGTGCAGTACTTC.

The V gene is TRBV28, the J gene TRBJ1-6; D may be TRBD1 (5 bases). Germline V lookup: CDR1 MDHEN, CDR2 SYDVKM. The CDR3 consists of 17 residues. V was clipped by 3 bases and J by 9 bases, with 21 bases between them. The CDR3 DNA is TGTGCCAGCAGTTTTGATCCGGGGCGCGGGGACGCTTCACCCCTCCACTTT. Translating it yields CASSFDPGRGDASPLHF.

V is TRBV7-9 and J is TRBJ2-6; TRBD1 matches at 8 bases. V lost 5 bases, J lost 1 base, and 10 bases stayed unmatched. The CDR3 runs to 18 residues. Germline V gene sequence: CDR1 SEHNR, CDR2 FQNEAQ (reference sequence). The CDR3 spells CASSPQQGVLSGANVLTF. Written as DNA, the CDR3 is TGTGCCAGCAGCCCACAACAGGGGGTACTATCTGGGGCCAACGTCCTGACTTTC.

The chain links TRBV7-2 to TRBJ2-5; D perhaps matches TRBD1 (6 bases). Trimming left V 5 bases short and J 6 bases short, with 16 bases between. Germline V gives CDR1 SGHTA, CDR2 FQGNSA. The CDR3 is 14 amino acids. The chain's CDR3 is CASSLYRVSKTQYF. The CDR3 DNA reads as TGTGCCAGCAGCCTATACAGGGTTTCGAAGACCCAGTACTTC. Drawing the rest from reference TRBV7-2 and TRBJ2-5, the complete variable domain is GAGVSQSPSNKVTEKGKDVELRCDPISGHTALYWYRQSLGQGLEFLIYFQGNSAPDKSGLPSDRFSAERTGGSVSTLTIQRTQQEDSAVYLCASSLYRVSKTQYFGPGTRLLVL.

The chain carries TRBV5-1 and TRBJ2-1; D not resolved. CDR1 and CDR2 from the germline V gene are SGHRS and YFSETQ. V was shortened by 4 bases and J by 0 bases, with 8 bases between the two germline ends. The CDR3 has 14 residues. The CDR3 loop reads CASSTPSSYNEQFF. As DNA, the CDR3 is TGCGCCAGCAGCACCCCGAGCTCCTACAATGAGCAGTTCTTC.

V usage is TRBV18 and J usage is TRBJ1-2; the match to TRBD1 covers 7 bases. J lost 2 bases, V lost 0 bases, and 9 bases had no gene match. Looked up from germline, CDR1 is KGHSH and CDR2 is LQKENI. CDR3 length: 17 residues. CDR3 bases: TGTGCCAGCTCACCACCGGTTGAGACAGGGAGAAACTATGGCTACACCTTC. This codes for CASSPPVETGRNYGYTF.

V gene TRBV5-5 combines with J gene TRBJ2-6; D is unresolved. The J call may be faulty, since TRBJ2-7 better matches the DNA end. The V gene's germline CDR1 is SGHKS and CDR2 YYEKEE (reference sequence). The CDR3 runs to 10 residues. The CDR3 reads CASSGTRQYF. CDR3 nucleotides: TGTGCCAGCAGCGGCACGCGGCAGTACTTC.

The genes are TRBV7-6 and TRBJ2-1; 7 bases align to TRBD2. The CDR3 has 15 amino acids. V lost 7 bases, J lost 2 bases, and 8 bases stayed unmatched. Germline CDR1 reads SGHVS; CDR2 reads FNYEAQ. The CDR3 reads CASTPPGLPYNEQFF. CDR3 in DNA: TGTGCCAGCACCCCACCGGGACTACCCTACAATGAGCAGTTCTTC.

The chain uses TRBV28 and TRBJ1-6; the match to TRBD1 covers 9 bases. The germline V gene has CDR1 MDHEN and CDR2 SYDVKM. After removal of 3 bases from V and 7 bases from J, the junction contained 13 bases not matched to a gene. This CDR3 is 18 amino acids long. CDR3 region: CASSFSSRTGGRNSPLHF. The CDR3 DNA sequence: TGTGCCAGCAGTTTTAGTTCCAGAACAGGGGGCAGGAATTCACCCCTCCACTTT.

The chain employs TRBV27 and TRBJ1-1; the D gene is possibly TRBD1 (6 bases). This CDR3 has 13 amino acids. Germline CDR1 is MNHEY and CDR2 is SMNVEV (reference sequence). Trimming took off 6 bases at V and 5 bases at J, with 13 bases between the two ends. The CDR3 region has the DNA TGTGCCAGCAGGTATACAGGGAGAACTGAAGCTTTCTTT. Protein: CASRYTGRTEAFF.

This sequence joins TRBV6-2 or TRBV6-3 and TRBJ2-5; TRBD1 matches at 9 bases. This CDR3 contains 17 residues. V was pared by 2 bases and J by 1 base, with 8 bases of the junction left unmatched. Germline lookup yields CDR1 MNHEY and CDR2 SVGEGT. The CDR3 sequence: CASSYGTGYSTQETQYF. CDR3 DNA sequence: TGTGCCAGCAGTTACGGGACAGGGTATAGTACCCAAGAGACCCAGTACTTC.

This clone was counted a few times. The rearrangement joins TRBV28 to TRBJ1-5, with a weak D call TRBD1 (6 bases). Trimming left V 5 bases short and J 7 bases short, with 15 bases between. The CDR3 contains 14 residues. CDR1 and CDR2 (germline): MDHEN, SYDVKM. This CDR3 reads CASSLTGGNQPQHF. CDR3 DNA: TGTGCCAGCAGTCTGACAGGAGGAAACCAGCCCCAGCATTTT.

This clone has just one count. This chain links TRBV10-3 with TRBJ1-6, with 8 bases fitting TRBD1. Germline V gene lookup returns CDR1 ENHRY and CDR2 SYGVKD. The CDR3 is 13 residues long. V dropped 10 bases and J dropped 9; count of bases not matched to a gene: 8. CDR3: CATSDRGSSPLHF. DNA of the CDR3: TGTGCCACCTCTGACAGGGGCAGTTCACCCCTCCACTTT.